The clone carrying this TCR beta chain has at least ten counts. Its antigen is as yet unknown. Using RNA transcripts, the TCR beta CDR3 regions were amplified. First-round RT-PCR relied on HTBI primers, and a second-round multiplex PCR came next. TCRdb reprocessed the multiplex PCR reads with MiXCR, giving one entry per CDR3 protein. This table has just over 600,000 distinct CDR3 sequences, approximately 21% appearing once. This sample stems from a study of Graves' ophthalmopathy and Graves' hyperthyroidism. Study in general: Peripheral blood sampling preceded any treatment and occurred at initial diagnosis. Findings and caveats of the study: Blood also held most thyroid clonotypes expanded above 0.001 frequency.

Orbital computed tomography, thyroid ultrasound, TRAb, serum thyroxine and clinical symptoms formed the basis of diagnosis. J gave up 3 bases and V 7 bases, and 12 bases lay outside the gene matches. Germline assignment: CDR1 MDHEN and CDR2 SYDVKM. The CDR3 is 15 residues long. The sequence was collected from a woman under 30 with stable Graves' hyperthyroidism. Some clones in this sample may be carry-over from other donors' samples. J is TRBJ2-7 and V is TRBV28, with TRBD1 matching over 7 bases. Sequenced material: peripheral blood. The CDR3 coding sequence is TGTGCCAGCACTAAACCGACAGGGACCAGCTACGAGCAGTACTTC. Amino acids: CASTKPTGTSYEQYF. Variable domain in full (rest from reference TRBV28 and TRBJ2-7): DVKVTQSSRYLVKRTGEKVFLECVQDMDHENMFWYRQDPGLGLRLIYFSYDVKMKEKGDIPEGYSVSREKKERFSLILESASTNQTSMYLCASTKPTGTSYEQYFGPGTRLTVT.